This T cell receptor (beta chain) was retrieved from a study of identical twins listed by TCRdb under 2016. With respect to the entire study: To test whether fetal clonotypes persist, the study used deep sequencing on TCR alpha and beta repertoires from monozygotic twins, unrelated adults of various ages, and cord blood. To rule out contamination, the twin experiments were replicated at different times with different library preparation protocols.

The library was produced with 5' RACE. Sequencing instrument: Illumina HiSeq 2000. A universal primer binding site was added through template switching, and the final cDNA carried a unique molecular identifier so that TCR cDNA molecules could be counted accurately. Specific primers in the conserved constant-segment region were used to synthesize first-strand cDNA for the TCR alpha and beta chains. Each cDNA library was double barcoded, with a SMART-Mk sample barcode plus Illumina barcodes, to control for contamination. TruSeq adapter sequences along with Illumina sample barcodes were introduced in two successive PCR steps. The TCR alpha and beta cDNA libraries were sequenced on the Illumina HiSeq platform using custom primers. Turning to the authors' computational methods: Unique molecular identifiers were extracted from raw reads with MiGEC, and CDR3 positions were determined with MiXCR. For each individual, recombination models were inferred using an EM algorithm with the repgenHMM and IGoR tools. The tcR package in R was used for shared clonotype analysis, with sharing normalized by the product of cloneset sizes. To study raw recombination without the effects of thymic and clonal selection, out-of-frame nonproductive sequences were analyzed. TCRdb redid the processing of the public reads, applying fastp at Q25 and MiXCR, and retained in-frame beta chains. CDR3 protein sequences are deduplicated, and each keeps its most common genes and DNA. The V and J calls shown here were made by TCRdb, not taken from the authors' results. The sample profile shows a few hundred thousand distinct CDR3 sequences; nearly 10% of them were found once. The ten largest clonotypes hold under 3% of the sample.

What the study reported, not specific to this receptor: Out-of-frame TCR alpha sharing in monozygotic twins was systematically underestimated by recombination models, whereas sharing between unrelated individuals was in agreement with the recombination models. Because the same donors could not be followed over many years, the conclusions relied on cross-sectional statistical analysis. Zero-insertion analyses could be partly confounded by invariant T cells such as MAIT and iNKT, although diverse VJ usage argued against such confounding for most clonotypes. A weaker excess of twin sharing was found in beta out-of-frame sequences because the signal-to-noise ratio was lowered by fewer shared sequences. Abundant cord blood beta clonotypes carried fewer insertions; young adult naive repertoires showed a weaker similar trend, while memory repertoires showed none. Compared with coincidental sharing between unrelated individuals, an excess of low generation-probability sequences was observed among out-of-frame TCR alpha sequences shared between twins.

Note on this clonotype: Its cognate antigen has yet to be identified. Base qualities are not provided; no much larger clone lies one nucleotide away.

Only healthy Caucasian donors were included. Three pairs of female monozygotic twins, all aged roughly 18 to 29 years, made up the twin cohort. The RNA used for TCR libraries was isolated from peripheral blood mononuclear cells. V trim: 6 bases; J trim: 7 bases; unmatched bases: 7. The CDR3, from cysteine to phenylalanine, totals 13 residues. This entry keeps only the CDR3 DNA: 39 bases, framed from base 1. CDR1 DFQATT and CDR2 SNEGSKA are derived from the germline V gene (reference sequence). These sequences were also reported in another study, on yellow fever vaccine responses in identical twins. As the second study states: According to the authors, the vaccine-induced T cell response in identical twins seemed to be partly convergent and partly specific to each individual. Focusing on identical twins, the study followed the T cell clones that responded to the vaccine, and did so with precision.

Sequencing used PBMCs. Rearrangement joined TRBV20-1 to TRBJ2-1; a stretch of 9 junction bases matches TRBD2. This clonotype was obtained from a woman aged 18-29 years in good health. The DNA sequence reads TGCAGTGCGTGGAGGACTAGCGCGAATGAGCAGTTCTTC. Its amino acids are CSAWRTSANEQFF.